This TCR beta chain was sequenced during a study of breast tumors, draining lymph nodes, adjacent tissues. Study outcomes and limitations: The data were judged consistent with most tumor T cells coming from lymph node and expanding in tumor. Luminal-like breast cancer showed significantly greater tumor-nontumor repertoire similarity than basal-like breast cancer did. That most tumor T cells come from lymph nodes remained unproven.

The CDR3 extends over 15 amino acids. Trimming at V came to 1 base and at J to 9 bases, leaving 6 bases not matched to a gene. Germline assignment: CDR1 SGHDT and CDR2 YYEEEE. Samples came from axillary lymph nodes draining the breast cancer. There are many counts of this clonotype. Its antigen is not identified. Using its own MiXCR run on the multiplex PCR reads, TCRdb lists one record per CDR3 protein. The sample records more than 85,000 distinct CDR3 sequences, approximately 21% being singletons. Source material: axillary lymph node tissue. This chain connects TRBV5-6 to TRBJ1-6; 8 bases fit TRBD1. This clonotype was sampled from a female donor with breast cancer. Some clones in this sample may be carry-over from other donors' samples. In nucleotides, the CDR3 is TGTGCCAGCAGCTTGTTGACAGGGGATCGTTCACCCCTCCACTTT. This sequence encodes CASSLLTGDRSPLHF.